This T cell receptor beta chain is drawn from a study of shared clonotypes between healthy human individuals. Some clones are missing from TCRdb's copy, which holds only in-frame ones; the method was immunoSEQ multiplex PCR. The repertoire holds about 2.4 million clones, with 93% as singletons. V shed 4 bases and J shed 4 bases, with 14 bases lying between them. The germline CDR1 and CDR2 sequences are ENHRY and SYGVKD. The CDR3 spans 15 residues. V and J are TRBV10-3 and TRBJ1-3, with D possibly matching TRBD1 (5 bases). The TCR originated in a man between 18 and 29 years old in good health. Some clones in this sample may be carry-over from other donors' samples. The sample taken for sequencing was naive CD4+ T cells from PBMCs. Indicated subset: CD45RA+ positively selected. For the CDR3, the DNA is TGTGCCATCAGTGTAGGGGATGTCGGAGGAAACACCATATATTTT. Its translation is CAISVGDVGGNTIYF.